Following are 32 T cell receptor beta chains from one sample sequenced in a study of circulating tumor DNA in untreated peripheral T-cell lymphoma. Generated by immunoSEQ multiplex PCR, the TCRdb table keeps only in-frame clones and is missing some. The repertoire holds around 10,000 clones, with approximately 72% as singletons. The source material was tumor tissue. The receptors were gathered from a human donor with peripheral T-cell lymphoma.

The rearrangement links TRBV4-1 to TRBJ2-1, with D unclear. CDR1 is MGHRA and CDR2 is YSYEKL in the germline V gene. The CDR3 spans 14 residues. V gave up 4 bases and J gave up 9 bases, with 16 bases separating them. CDR3 residues: CASSLVSSLSEQFF. In DNA, the CDR3 is TGCGCCAGCAGCCTGGTCAGTAGCCTCAGTGAGCAGTTCTTC.

This clone was detected once. Germline is not matched at one junction end, which may reflect a read error. The rearrangement links TRBV6-8 to TRBJ1-1; 7 bases fit TRBD1. The CDR3 spans 15 residues. In germline, CDR1 is MNHGY, CDR2 SAAAGT. This CDR3 is CASSYSSRRQGSTDF. The CDR3 DNA is TGTGCCAGCAGTTACTCGAGCCGTCGACAGGGTTCTACGGACTTT.

This chain links TRBV1 with TRBJ1-5; no DNA check was done on the table's D call, TRBD1. TRBV1 is marked as a pseudogene. The CDR3 runs 15 residues. The CDR3 region is CASSQSQVSNQPQHF. CDR3 nucleotide sequence: TGCGCCAGCAGCCAAAGTCAGGTTAGCAATCAGCCCCAGCATTTT.

This clone has more than one count but fewer than ten. CDR3 nucleotides: TGTGCCAGCATGAGGAGGGCTCGGTACGAGCAGTACTTC. This encodes CASMRRARYEQYF. J is TRBJ2-7 and V is TRBV6-8, with TRBD2 as a possible D gene (6 bases). The V gene lost 7 bases and the J gene lost 4 bases, with 14 bases spanning the gap. Looked up from germline, CDR1 is MNHGY and CDR2 is SAAAGT. The CDR3 runs 13 residues.

The chain carries TRBV6-9 and TRBJ2-3; TRBD1 aligns across 8 bases. The CDR3 has 15 amino acids. Trimming removed 7 bases from V and 6 bases from J; junction bases left unmatched: 12. Germline values: CDR1 MNHGY, CDR2 SVAAGI. The CDR3 DNA reads as TGTGCCAGCAACAACAGGGGGACGCTCCGGGATACGCAGTATTTT. Its protein is CASNNRGTLRDTQYF.

This clone appeared a few times. The gene calls are TRBV18 and TRBJ1-4; 7 nucleotides match TRBD1. The CDR3 is 13 amino acids. Germline trimming cut 6 bases from V and 8 bases from J; bases unmatched to any gene: 6. From germline, CDR1 is KGHSH and CDR2 LQKENI. The CDR3, as DNA: TGTGCCAGCTCCACAGGGGTGGACGAAAAACTGTTTTTT. Protein sequence: CASSTGVDEKLFF.

The chain uses TRBV11-3 and TRBJ1-6; D uncertain. Germline loops: CDR1 SGHNT, CDR2 YENEEA. The CDR3 contains 16 residues. V lost 0 bases to trimming and J lost 7 bases, with 13 bases between them. CDR3 sequence (DNA): TGTGCCAGCAGCTTAGATACTCCGCTGGGGAATTCACCCCTCCACTTT. Its protein product is CASSLDTPLGNSPLHF.

V is TRBV28 and J is TRBJ1-1, with 11 positions matching TRBD1. Germline V gives CDR1 MDHEN, CDR2 SYDVKM. This CDR3 contains 13 residues. Trimming cost V 2 bases and J 10 bases; bases outside gene matches: 3. The DNA of the CDR3 is TGTGCCAGCAGTTTACCGGACAGGGGGCGAGCTTTCTTT. This translates into CASSLPDRGRAFF.

The chain uses TRBV28 and TRBJ1-1, with D hard to call. The CDR3 extends over 13 amino acids. V lost 4 bases and J lost 4, with 10 bases in between. Germline CDR1 reads MDHEN; CDR2 reads SYDVKM. The CDR3 reads CASSSRGPTEAFF. The CDR3 DNA reads as TGTGCCAGCAGTTCCCGAGGGCCCACTGAAGCTTTCTTT.

The V gene is TRBV14, the J gene TRBJ1-2, with D uncertain. This CDR3 spans 13 amino acids. Trimming pared 3 bases from V and 7 bases from J, leaving 12 bases between. Looked up from germline, CDR1 is SGHDN and CDR2 is FVKESK. CDR3 DNA sequence: TGTGCCAGCAGCCATCCTAGTCTCTTTGGCTACACCTTC. This codes for CASSHPSLFGYTF.

This clone was detected a few times. The V call is TRBV19, the J call TRBJ2-2, with TRBD1 matching over 7 bases. J was trimmed by 6 bases and V by 6 bases; bases with no gene match: 10. The CDR3 contains 15 residues. Germline-derived CDR1 and CDR2 are LNHDA and SQIVND (reference sequence). DNA for the CDR3: TGTGCCAGTAGACCAGGGGGTAGGAGGTCCGGGGAGCTGTTTTTT. Translation: CASRPGGRRSGELFF.

A single count supports this clone. The V and J genes are TRBV19 and TRBJ2-6, with D unresolved. CDR3 size: 16 residues. The germline V gene encodes CDR1 LNHDA and CDR2 SQIVND (reference sequence). Deletions cut 1 base from V and 0 bases from J, with 7 bases between. The DNA for the CDR3 is TGTGCCAGTAGTATAGGCGGTAACTCTGGGGCCAACGTCCTGACTTTC. Encoded protein: CASSIGGNSGANVLTF.

This clone was counted a single time. The chain uses TRBV5-1 and TRBJ2-5; 8 bases are a match to TRBD1. With V trimmed by 2 bases and J by 3 bases, 3 bases remained unmatched. From germline, CDR1 is SGHRS and CDR2 YFSETQ. The CDR3 consists of 14 residues. CDR3 sequence: CASSFPGQEETQYF. CDR3 in DNA: TGCGCCAGCAGCTTTCCGGGACAGGAAGAGACCCAGTACTTC.

V is TRBV1 and J is TRBJ2-7; the D segment call TRBD1 is taken from the table without a DNA check. TRBV1 is an annotated pseudogene. The CDR3 has 14 amino acids. CDR3 amino acids: CASSPNDRSYEQYF. The CDR3 bases are TGCGCCAGCAGCCCAAACGACAGATCCTACGAGCAGTACTTC.

The chain uses TRBV6-8 and TRBJ2-7; D is tentatively TRBD1 or TRBD2 (5 bases each). V lost 5 bases and J 6 bases, leaving 14 bases between the germline ends. The CDR3 is made up of 13 amino acids. Germline CDR1 is MNHGY and CDR2 is SAAAGT. DNA for the CDR3: TGTGCCAGCAGTGGAGGAAGGGGTCTCGAGCAGTACTTC. Translated: CASSGGRGLEQYF.

This chain joins TRBV6-1 and TRBJ1-5, with TRBD1 identical over 7 bases. Germline V gene lookup returns CDR1 MNHNS and CDR2 SASEGT. The trim removed 0 bases at V and 9 bases at J, leaving 8 bases unmatched. The CDR3 loop spans 15 amino acids. The DNA of the CDR3 is TGTGCCAGCAGTGAAGCTGCAGGGGGGAGGCGGCCCCAGCATTTT. Translation gives CASSEAAGGRRPQHF.

Worth noting for this clone: At one of its ends the junction is not consistent with the germline gene, which may arise from a read error. The gene calls are TRBV5-1 and TRBJ1-3; 8 bases map to TRBD1. Per the germline V gene, CDR1 is SGHRS and CDR2 is YFSETQ. CDR3 length equals 15 residues. The CDR3 DNA reads as TGCGTCAGCAGCTCCGGGACAGGATATGGAAACACCATATATTTT. It yields the protein CVSSSGTGYGNTIYF.

The chain employs TRBV28 and TRBJ1-5; D might be TRBD1 (5 bases). The V and J ends lost 3 bases and 0 bases respectively, with 9 bases between them. The CDR3 spans 15 residues. Germline V gene lookup returns CDR1 MDHEN and CDR2 SYDVKM. The DNA of the CDR3 is TGTGCCAGCAGTTTCTGGGGGGTTAGCAATCAGCCCCAGCATTTT. Encoded protein: CASSFWGVSNQPQHF. The full variable domain, in which reference TRBV28 and TRBJ1-5 provide the parts outside the CDR3, is DVKVTQSSRYLVKRTGEKVFLECVQDMDHENMFWYRQDPGLGLRLIYFSYDVKMKEKGDIPEGYSVSREKKERFSLILESASTNQTSMYLCASSFWGVSNQPQHFGDGTRLSIL.

V and J are TRBV19 and TRBJ1-2; no firm D call. Per the germline V gene, CDR1 is LNHDA and CDR2 is SQIVND (reference sequence). This CDR3 region has 15 residues. V was pared by 8 bases and J by 8 bases, with 24 bases between. The CDR3 DNA follows: TGTGCCAGTCGCCTGTCAGGACCCTCCTCGAGGGGCTACACCTTC. Its translation: CASRLSGPSSRGYTF.

DNA of the CDR3: TGTGCCAGTATAGACAGAACTGGGGCCAACGTCCTGACTTTC. It is translated as CASIDRTGANVLTF. The V and J genes are TRBV19 and TRBJ2-6; a weak D match, TRBD1 (5 bases). The germline gives CDR1 LNHDA, CDR2 SQIVND (reference sequence). Deletions cut 7 bases from V and 2 bases from J, with 9 bases between. The CDR3 has 14 residues. Filled out from reference TRBV19 and TRBJ2-6, the complete variable domain reads DGGITQSPKYLFRKEGQNVTLSCEQNLNHDAMYWYRQDPGQGLRLIYYSQIVNDFQKGDIAEGYSVSREKKESFPLTVTSAQKNPTAFYLCASIDRTGANVLTFGAGSRLTVL.

The chain recombines TRBV5-1 with TRBJ2-7; 9 bases are a match to TRBD1. CDR1 is SGHRS, CDR2 YFSETQ, per germline. The length of the CDR3 is 14 residues. V lost 3 bases to trimming and J lost 5 bases; unmatched junction nucleotides: 6. DNA of the CDR3: TGCGCCAGCAGCTCTACAGGGGGCTTGAACGAGCAGTACTTC. This sequence encodes CASSSTGGLNEQYF.

The chain is built from TRBV7-5 and TRBJ1-5; the tabulated D call, TRBD1, remains unverified against the DNA. TRBV7-5 is recorded as a pseudogene. CDR3 length: 14 residues. CDR3 bases: TGTGCCAGCAGCTCCCCAGGGAGCAATCAGCCCCAGCATTTT. Residues: CASSSPGSNQPQHF.

The rearrangement links TRBV28 to TRBJ1-1, with 8 bases identical to TRBD1. V trimming: 6 bases; J trimming: 0 bases; junction bases outside the gene matches: 9. In germline, CDR1 is MDHEN, CDR2 SYDVKM. CDR3 length: 16 amino acids. The CDR3 region has the DNA TGTGCCAGCAGAGGACAGGGAGGAAACATGAACACTGAAGCTTTCTTT. Encoded protein: CASRGQGGNMNTEAFF.

J is TRBJ1-3 and V is TRBV23-1, with D possibly being TRBD1 (5 bases). Being an ORF, TRBV23-1 has a function that is uncertain. The CDR3 loop spans 14 amino acids. V dropped 7 bases and J dropped 2 bases, with 12 bases sitting between them. This CDR3 is CASIEGVPGNTIYF. CDR3 coding DNA: TGCGCCAGCATTGAAGGGGTACCTGGAAACACCATATATTTT.

This chain uses TRBV5-1 with TRBJ1-3; 8 positions agree with TRBD1. This CDR3 has 14 residues. Trimming at V came to 4 bases and at J to 3 bases, leaving 3 bases not matched to a gene. Germline V gives CDR1 SGHRS, CDR2 YFSETQ. Here the CDR3 reads CASSLQGDGNTIYF. CDR3 DNA: TGCGCCAGCAGCCTACAGGGGGATGGAAACACCATATATTTT. Full variable domain (remainder filled in from reference TRBV5-1 and TRBJ1-3): KAGVTQTPRYLIKTRGQQVTLSCSPISGHRSVSWYQQTPGQGLQFLFEYFSETQRNKGNFPGRFSGRQFSNSRSEMNVSTLELGDSALYLCASSLQGDGNTIYFGEGSWLTVV.

This clone was seen a handful of times. CDR3 residues: CASSQGTGGYEQYF. The DNA for the CDR3 is TGTGCCAGCAGCCAAGGGACAGGGGGCTACGAGCAGTACTTC. The chain recombines TRBV16 with TRBJ2-7; 11 bases match TRBD1. This CDR3 has 14 amino acids. V was pared by 2 bases and J by 3 bases, with 0 bases of the junction left unmatched. Germline values: CDR1 KGHSY, CDR2 FQNENV. The complete variable domain, with remaining parts taken from reference TRBV16 and TRBJ2-7, reads GEEVAQTPKHLVRGEGQKAKLYCAPIKGHSYVFWYQQVLKNEFKFLISFQNENVFDETGMPKERFSAKCLPNSPCSLEIQATKLEDSAVYFCASSQGTGGYEQYFGPGTRLTVT.

The CDR3 sequence is CASSEVGAQVEKLFF. In DNA, the CDR3 is TGTGCCAGCAGCGAGGTGGGGGCGCAGGTTGAAAAACTGTTTTTT. The rearrangement joins TRBV11-3 to TRBJ1-4; a weak D match, TRBD1 (6 bases). The germline V gene has CDR1 SGHNT and CDR2 YENEEA. V lost 5 bases to trimming and J lost 7 bases, with 17 bases between them. The CDR3 spans 15 residues. The variable domain in full, with the rest retrieved from reference TRBV11-3 and TRBJ1-4, is EAGVVQSPRYKIIEKKQPVAFWCNPISGHNTLYWYLQNLGQGPELLIRYENEEAVDDSQLPKDRFSAERLKGVDSTLKIQPAELGDSAVYLCASSEVGAQVEKLFFGSGTQLSVL.

Only one count was recorded for this clone. The rearrangement joins TRBV6-8 to TRBJ2-3, with 7 bases matching TRBD1. The CDR3 is 15 residues long. The germline gives CDR1 MNHGY, CDR2 SAAAGT. The V gene end was trimmed by 6 bases and the J gene end by 2 bases; junction bases not matched to a gene: 8. CDR3 region: CASSGTADSTDTQYF. The CDR3 nucleotides read TGTGCCAGCAGCGGGACAGCGGATTCCACAGATACGCAGTATTTT.

This chain connects TRBV5-1 to TRBJ2-7; D gene uncertain. The CDR3 has 15 residues. Trimming removed 2 bases from V and 1 base from J, with 13 bases in between. Per germline, CDR1 SGHRS and CDR2 YFSETQ. CDR3 sequence reads: CASSLLDGTSYEQYF. For the CDR3, the DNA is TGCGCCAGCAGCTTATTGGACGGAACTTCCTACGAGCAGTACTTC.

This clone was recorded a few times. This chain uses TRBV28 with TRBJ1-5, with a weak D call TRBD1 (5 bases). V was shortened by 5 bases and J by 3 bases, with 11 bases between the two germline ends. Germline values: CDR1 MDHEN, CDR2 SYDVKM. The CDR3 runs 14 residues. The CDR3 region has the DNA TGTGCCAGCAGTCTCGACAGAATCAATCAGCCCCAGCATTTT. It codes for CASSLDRINQPQHF.

This chain uses TRBV25-1 with TRBJ1-2; perhaps TRBD1 as D (5 bases). The CDR3 is made up of 13 amino acids. The V gene's germline CDR1 is MGHDK and CDR2 SYGVNS. The V and J ends lost 11 bases and 4 bases respectively, with 17 bases between them. The CDR3 here is CASSWGVIYGYTF. For the CDR3, the DNA is TGTGCCTCCTCTTGGGGGGTTATCTATGGCTACACCTTC.

This clone was observed a handful of times. The chain combines TRBV28 with TRBJ2-5; TRBD1 aligns across 8 bases. Germline lookup yields CDR1 MDHEN and CDR2 SYDVKM. The CDR3 is 14 residues long. Losses at the gene ends were 5 bases for V and 4 bases for J; bases not matched to a gene: 6. The CDR3 DNA sequence: TGTGCCAGCAGTCCGGCAGGGGGCCCAGAGACCCAGTACTTC. It specifies CASSPAGGPETQYF.